This section outlines one T cell receptor beta chain sequence together with its context. This clonotype was detected only a few times. The target of this receptor is not known. No base qualities exist here, and no much larger clone lies one base off it. The sample's treatment or condition, from its label and the paper: live attenuated yellow fever vaccine strain. Two biological replicates of bulk PBMCs were collected at each blood-draw timepoint. PBMCs were isolated from peripheral blood using a standard Ficoll-Paque protocol. TriZol was used to extract RNA from bulk PBMCs, CD4 and CD8 fractions, and dextramer-positive and dextramer-negative fractions. Sequencing was performed on an Illumina NovaSeq 6000. TCR cDNA was synthesized by 5'RACE template switching, which introduced a universal primer site and unique molecular identifiers. cDNA synthesis was primed from both the TCR alpha and TCR beta constant segments. Libraries were amplified in two PCR steps, with sample barcodes and sequencing adapters added in the second step. Libraries were sequenced on Illumina HiSeq 2500 (2x100 bp) or NovaSeq (2x150 bp). Turning to the authors' computational methods: MIGEC handled demultiplexing of reads and collapsing into UMI consensus sequences, while MiXCR performed V(D)J alignment. Vaccine-responding clonotypes were identified with edgeR using replicate PBMC samples, with FDR below 0.01 and a log2 fold change above 5 up to day 15 being required. CD4 or CD8 identity was assigned to each bulk clonotype according to whether the clonotype was present at higher abundance in the sequenced CD4 repertoire or the sequenced CD8 repertoire. TCRdb itself trimmed the public reads at Q25 with fastp, ran MiXCR and retained productive beta chains. When rows share a CDR3 protein, they turn into one entry using the most common DNA and genes. TCRdb's processing, not the authors', yielded these V and J calls. Recorded for this sample are about 330,000 distinct CDR3 sequences; over 4% of them occurred a single time. Around 23% of the sample lies in the top ten.

The sample originates from a study of T cells after yellow fever vaccination (dated by TCRdb to about 2019). Background for the entire study: Libraries from fractions with low cell numbers were prepared with the SMART-Seq v4 Ultra Low Input RNA kit. Blood was drawn at multiple timepoints before and after primary and secondary immunization, with bulk PBMC replicates and cell subsets isolated. To follow T-cell clones before and after primary and booster YFV17D yellow fever vaccination, bulk TCR alpha and beta repertoires were sequenced over time. Two healthy male donors, one aged 18 to 30 and one aged 30 to 40 years, made up the cohort. Summary of the overall study and its limitations: FACS-sorted repertoires could contain abundant contaminating clonotypes from the bulk population, so computational filtering was required. After the booster, most of the clones that had expanded following primary vaccination were detected again (approximately 95% of CD4 and around 87% of CD8), which suggests that memory was broadly maintained. The secondary T-cell response was weaker than the primary response but faster, peaking on day 5 instead of day 15. The study included only a couple of donors, which limits how far the findings can be generalized. A small fraction of clonotypes showed up in both the CD4 and CD8 compartments, probably as a result of convergent recombination.

Trimming removed 3 bases from V and 7 bases from J, leaving 15 bases between the germline ends. CDR1 SGHTA and CDR2 FQGNSA were looked up in the germline V gene. The CDR3 contains 14 residues, cysteine and phenylalanine counted. The entry retains the CDR3 DNA only, 42 bases that are in frame from base 1. The rearranged segments are TRBV7-2 and TRBJ2-5, with the identity of the D gene unclear. Sample: PBMCs, taken 5 days after the yellow fever booster vaccination. The clonotype was recovered from a young man who received the YFV17D yellow fever vaccine. The CDR3 amino acid sequence is: CASSFPRQAGTQYF. In nucleotides, the sequence is TGTGCCAGCAGCTTTCCCCGGCAGGCTGGGACCCAGTACTTC.